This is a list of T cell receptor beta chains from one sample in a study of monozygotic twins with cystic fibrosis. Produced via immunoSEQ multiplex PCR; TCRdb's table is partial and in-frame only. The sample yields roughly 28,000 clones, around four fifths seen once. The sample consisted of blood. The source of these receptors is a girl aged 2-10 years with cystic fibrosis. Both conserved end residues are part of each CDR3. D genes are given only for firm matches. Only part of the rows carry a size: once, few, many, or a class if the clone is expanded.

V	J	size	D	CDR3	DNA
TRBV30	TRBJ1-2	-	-	CAWSRQGNYGYTF	TGTGCCTGGAGTCGCCAGGGCAACTATGGCTACACCTTC
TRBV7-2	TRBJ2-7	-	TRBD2	CASRRAAGGLEQYF	TGTGCCAGCAGGCGAGCAGCGGGAGGGCTCGAGCAGTACTTC
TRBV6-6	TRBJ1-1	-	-	CAGGPLNTEAFF	TGTGCCGGCGGGCCCTTGAACACTGAAGCTTTCTTT
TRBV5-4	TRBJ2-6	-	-	CASSLLGSGANVLTF	TGTGCCAGCAGCTTGTTGGGGTCAGGGGCCAACGTCCTGACTTTC
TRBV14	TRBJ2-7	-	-	CASSQDLNSYEQYF	TGTGCCAGCAGCCAAGATCTAAACTCCTACGAGCAGTACTTC
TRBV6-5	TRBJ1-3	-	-	CASSYSGTHSGNTIYF	TGTGCCAGCAGTTACTCAGGGACACACTCTGGAAACACCATATATTTT
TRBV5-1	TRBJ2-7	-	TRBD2	CASSSGLAGFIEQYF	TGCGCCAGCAGCTCCGGACTAGCGGGTTTTATCGAGCAGTACTTC
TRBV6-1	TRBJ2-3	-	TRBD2	CGLLAGGADTQYF	TGTGGGCTCCTAGCGGGAGGCGCAGATACGCAGTATTTT
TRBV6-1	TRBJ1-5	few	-	CASSEAMWTVSNQPQHF	TGTGCCAGCAGTGAAGCTATGTGGACAGTTAGCAATCAGCCCCAGCATTTT
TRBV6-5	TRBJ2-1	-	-	CASSTTGEQFF	TGTGCCAGCAGTACGACGGGTGAGCAGTTCTTC
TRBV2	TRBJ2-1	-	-	CASSESGPAYNEQFF	TGTGCCAGCAGTGAAAGCGGACCGGCCTACAATGAGCAGTTCTTC
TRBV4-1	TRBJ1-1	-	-	CASSQDWFLAELLTEAFF	TGCGCCAGCAGCCAAGATTGGTTCCTAGCGGAGTTGCTAACTGAAGCTTTCTTT
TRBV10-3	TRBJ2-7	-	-	CAISDSYEQYF	TGTGCCATCAGTGATTCCTACGAGCAGTACTTC
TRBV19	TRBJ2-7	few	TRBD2	CASSILAGPYEQYF	TGTGCCAGTAGTATATTAGCGGGCCCGTACGAGCAGTACTTC
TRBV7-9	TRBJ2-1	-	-	CATGSRQYNEQFF	TGTGCCACCGGCTCGCGACAGTACAATGAGCAGTTCTTC
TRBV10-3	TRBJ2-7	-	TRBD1	CAISRRTGAYEQYF	TGTGCCATCAGCAGACGGACAGGGGCCTACGAGCAGTACTTC
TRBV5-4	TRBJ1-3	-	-	CASSWAGSSGNTIYF	TGTGCCAGCAGCTGGGCGGGGAGCTCTGGAAACACCATATATTTT
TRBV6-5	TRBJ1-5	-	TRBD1	CASSYSTGSNQPQHF	TGTGCCAGCAGTTACTCGACAGGGAGCAATCAGCCCCAGCATTTT
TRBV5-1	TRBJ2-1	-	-	CASTPGRQGNEQFF	TGCGCCAGCACCCCAGGCAGGCAAGGCAATGAGCAGTTCTTC
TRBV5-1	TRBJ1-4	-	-	CASSLEQGSNEKLFF	TGCGCCAGCAGCTTGGAGCAGGGTTCTAATGAAAAACTGTTTTTT
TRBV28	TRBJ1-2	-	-	CASSFKAHPRFYTF	TGTGCCAGCAGTTTCAAGGCCCATCCCCGCTTCTACACCTTC
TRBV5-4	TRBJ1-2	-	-	CASSARREAYGYTF	TGTGCCAGCAGCGCAAGGAGGGAGGCCTATGGCTACACCTTC
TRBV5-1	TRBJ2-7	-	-	CASSLGFTSDEQYF	TGCGCCAGCAGCCTCGGATTCACGAGCGACGAGCAGTACTTC
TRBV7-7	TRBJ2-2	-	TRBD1	CASSLDLGQGSGELFF	TGTGCTAGCAGCTTAGATTTGGGACAGGGCTCCGGGGAGCTGTTTTTT
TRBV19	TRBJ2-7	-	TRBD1	CASSTVQGWFYEQYF	TGTGCCAGTAGTACGGTACAGGGGTGGTTCTACGAGCAGTACTTC
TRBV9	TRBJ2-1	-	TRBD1	CASSVKGADYNEQFF	TGTGCCAGCAGCGTAAAGGGGGCTGACTACAATGAGCAGTTCTTC
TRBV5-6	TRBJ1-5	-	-	CASSLGDPSLYHQPQHF	TGTGCCAGCAGCTTGGGGGACCCAAGCCTTTACCATCAGCCCCAGCATTTT
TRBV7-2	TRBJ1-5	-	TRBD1	CASSMRGTASGNQPQHF	TGTGCCAGCAGCATGAGAGGGACAGCCTCCGGGAATCAGCCCCAGCATTTT
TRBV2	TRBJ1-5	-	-	CASSDIAGEQQPQHF	TGTGCCAGCAGTGATATCGCAGGGGAACAGCAGCCCCAGCATTTT
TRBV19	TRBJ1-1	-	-	CASSITGPNTEAFF	TGTGCCAGTAGTATTACAGGGCCGAACACTGAAGCTTTCTTT
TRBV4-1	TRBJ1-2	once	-	CASSQDHDYGYTF	TGCGCCAGCAGCCAAGATCACGACTATGGCTACACCTTC
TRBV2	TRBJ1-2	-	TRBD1	CASSAGQGFYGYTF	TGTGCCAGCAGTGCTGGACAGGGGTTCTATGGCTACACCTTC
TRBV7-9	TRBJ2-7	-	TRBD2	CASSLAVGSGRATSYEQYF	TGTGCCAGCAGCTTAGCGGTTGGTAGCGGGAGGGCTACCTCCTACGAGCAGTACTTC
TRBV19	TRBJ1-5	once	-	CASSIDQNQPQHF	TGTGCCAGTAGTATTGATCAGAATCAGCCCCAGCATTTT
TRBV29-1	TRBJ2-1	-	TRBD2	CSGAAGGLGEQFF	TGCAGCGGAGCGGCGGGAGGGCTGGGTGAGCAGTTCTTC
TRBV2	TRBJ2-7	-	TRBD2	CASSVSIGLAYEQYF	TGTGCCAGCAGTGTCAGTATCGGACTAGCCTACGAGCAGTACTTC
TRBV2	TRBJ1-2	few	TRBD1	CASSEGQGLYGYTF	TGTGCCAGCAGTGAGGGACAGGGTTTGTATGGCTACACCTTC
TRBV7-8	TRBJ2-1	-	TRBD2	CASSPTETSVYTNNNEQFF	TGTGCCAGCAGCCCTACGGAGACTAGCGTTTACACGAATAACAATGAGCAGTTCTTC
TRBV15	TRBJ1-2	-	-	CATSRQQGSPNYGYTF	TGTGCCACCAGCAGGCAACAGGGAAGCCCTAACTATGGCTACACCTTC
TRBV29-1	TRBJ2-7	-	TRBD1	CSVDSGTANYEQYF	TGCAGCGTTGATTCCGGGACAGCAAACTACGAGCAGTACTTC
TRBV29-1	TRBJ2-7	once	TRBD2	CSVGSGRSYEQYF	TGCAGCGTTGGGAGCGGGAGATCCTACGAGCAGTACTTC
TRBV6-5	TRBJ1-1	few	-	CASSYSVLVTEAFF	TGTGCCAGCAGTTACTCTGTTCTCGTCACTGAAGCTTTCTTT
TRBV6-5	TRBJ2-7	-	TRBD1	CASSYYGQVYEQYF	TGTGCCAGCAGTTACTACGGACAGGTATACGAGCAGTACTTC
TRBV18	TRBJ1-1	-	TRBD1	CASSPLRQGAGEAFF	TGTGCCAGCTCACCACTGAGACAGGGGGCTGGTGAAGCTTTCTTT
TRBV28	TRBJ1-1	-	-	CASNRNPGAQITEAFF	TGTGCCAGCAACAGGAATCCAGGGGCTCAAATTACTGAAGCTTTCTTT
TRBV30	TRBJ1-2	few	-	CAWGAEANYGYTF	TGTGCCTGGGGTGCAGAAGCTAACTATGGCTACACCTTC
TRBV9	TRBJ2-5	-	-	CASSVARGSQETQYF	TGTGCCAGCAGCGTGGCCAGGGGCAGCCAAGAGACCCAGTACTTC
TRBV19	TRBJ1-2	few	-	CASSIEYGYTF	TGTGCCAGTAGTATAGAGTATGGCTACACCTTC
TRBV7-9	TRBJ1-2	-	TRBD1	CASSLMTGNYGYTF	TGTGCCAGCAGCTTGATGACAGGGAATTATGGCTACACCTTC
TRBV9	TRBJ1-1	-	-	CASSPISVEAFF	TGTGCCAGCAGCCCGATCTCGGTTGAAGCTTTCTTT
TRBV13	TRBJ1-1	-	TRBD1	CASSQLTGTGRTEAFF	TGTGCCAGCAGCCAACTTACCGGGACAGGGCGCACTGAAGCTTTCTTT
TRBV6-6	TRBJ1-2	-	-	CASSSPLTINYGYTF	TGTGCCAGCAGTTCGCCTCTAACAATCAACTATGGCTACACCTTC
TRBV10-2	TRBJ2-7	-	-	CASSVQGDEQYF	TGCGCCAGCAGTGTTCAGGGCGACGAGCAGTACTTC
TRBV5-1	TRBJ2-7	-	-	CASSFQGNYEQYF	TGCGCCAGCAGCTTCCAGGGAAATTACGAGCAGTACTTC
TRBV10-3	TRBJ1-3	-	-	CAISASSGNTIYF	TGTGCCATCAGTGCGAGCTCTGGAAACACCATATATTTT
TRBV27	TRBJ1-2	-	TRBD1	CASSDPPGQGDGYTF	TGTGCCAGCAGTGACCCCCCGGGACAGGGGGATGGCTACACCTTC